Presented here are 17 T cell receptor beta chains from one specimen sequenced in a study of T-cell reconstitution after alpha-beta-depleted transplantation in children. The library targeted TCRbeta and was prepared with unique molecular identifiers. TCRdb fed the PCR reads into MiXCR, producing one record per CDR3 protein. The sample has 250,000 to 300,000 distinct CDR3 sequences; over 9% are singletons. The sequenced sample was PBMCs, obtained before TCRalphabeta/CD19-depleted stem cell transplant. The receptors come from a boy younger than two with acute myeloid leukemia, due to receive a stem cell transplant.

The rearrangement links TRBV20-1 to TRBJ2-3, with 10 bases matching TRBD2. Per germline, CDR1 DFQATT and CDR2 SNEGSKA (reference sequence). V trimming: 0 bases; J trimming: 3 bases; junction bases outside the gene matches: 6. This CDR3 comprises 16 residues. The CDR3 DNA reads as TGCAGTGCTAGAGATCGGCCAGCGGGAGGGACAGATACGCAGTATTTT. Encoded protein: CSARDRPAGGTDTQYF.

This clonotype was seen many times. The chain carries TRBV5-1 and TRBJ2-7; the match to TRBD1 covers 9 bases. This CDR3 is built from 14 residues. Per the germline V gene, CDR1 is SGHRS and CDR2 is YFSETQ. With 0 bases clipped from V and 4 bases from J, the junction kept 2 bases outside the gene matches. The CDR3 DNA sequence: TGCGCCAGCAGCTTGGGGGACAGGGAGTACGAGCAGTACTTC. Translation gives CASSLGDREYEQYF. Full variable domain (rest looked up from reference TRBV5-1 and TRBJ2-7): KAGVTQTPRYLIKTRGQQVTLSCSPISGHRSVSWYQQTPGQGLQFLFEYFSETQRNKGNFPGRFSGRQFSNSRSEMNVSTLELGDSALYLCASSLGDREYEQYFGPGTRLTVT.

The sample holds many counts of this clonotype. The rearrangement uses TRBV6-5 and TRBJ1-1; D possibly corresponds to TRBD1 (5 bases). The germline V and J ends were trimmed by 5 bases and 11 bases, with 18 bases remaining between them. The germline V gene has CDR1 MNHEY and CDR2 SVGAGI. CDR3 length equals 13 residues. The chain's CDR3 is CASSTLPTWGAFF. CDR3 nucleotide sequence: TGTGCCAGCAGTACTCTCCCTACGTGGGGCGCTTTCTTT.

The count of this clonotype is one. The V gene is TRBV19, the J gene TRBJ2-6, with 9 positions matching TRBD1. V lost 2 bases to trimming and J lost 0 bases; unmatched junction nucleotides: 2. Germline loops: CDR1 LNHDA, CDR2 SQIVND (reference sequence). The CDR3 is 17 residues long. The CDR3: CASSIRGQGSGANVLTF. The CDR3 bases are TGTGCCAGTAGTATACGGGGACAGGGCTCTGGGGCCAACGTCCTGACTTTC.

The V gene is TRBV28, the J gene TRBJ1-3; weak D call: TRBD1 (5 bases). Germline CDR1 is MDHEN and CDR2 is SYDVKM. Trimming removed 3 bases at V and 0 bases at J, with 12 bases between. The CDR3 is made up of 16 amino acids. CDR3 sequence: CASSFLGQVSGNTIYF. The DNA of the CDR3 is TGTGCCAGCAGTTTCCTAGGACAAGTCTCTGGAAACACCATATATTTT.

At least ten counts were recorded for this clonotype. This chain links TRBV7-2 with TRBJ2-1; 8 positions match TRBD2. CDR1 SGHTA and CDR2 FQGNSA come from the germline V gene. The J segment lost 6 bases and the V segment lost 1 base, leaving 2 bases of the junction unmatched. CDR3 length: 14 amino acids. In DNA, the CDR3 is TGTGCCAGCAGCTTAGGCGGGACTAGCAATGAGCAGTTCTTC. The encoded protein is CASSLGGTSNEQFF.

This clonotype was recorded at least ten times. The gene calls are TRBV11-2 and TRBJ2-7; TRBD2 matches 9 bases. Losses at the gene ends were 5 bases for V and 2 bases for J; bases not matched to a gene: 7. Germline V CDR1 and CDR2: SGHAT, FQNNGV. The CDR3 has 15 residues. The CDR3 region has the DNA TGTGCCAGCAGCGGGGGGCGGGAGGGCCCCTACGAGCAGTACTTC. Translating it yields CASSGGREGPYEQYF.

In its sample, this clonotype was seen many times. This chain uses TRBV28 with TRBJ2-3, with 8 positions matching TRBD2. V lost 7 bases and J lost 0; bases outside the gene matches: 9. The CDR3 sequence is 16 residues long. Germline V lookup: CDR1 MDHEN, CDR2 SYDVKM. The CDR3 DNA reads TGTGCCAGCAAGTTACCACGGGGGGGTAGCACAGATACGCAGTATTTT. This codes for CASKLPRGGSTDTQYF.

This clonotype was seen ten or more times. The V call is TRBV20-1, the J call TRBJ2-5; D is ambiguous. Deletions cut 1 base from V and 3 bases from J, with 9 bases between. Germline CDR1 is DFQATT and CDR2 is SNEGSKA (reference sequence). This CDR3 region has 13 residues. For the CDR3, the DNA is TGCAGTGCTAGAGGCAGGACCGAAGAGACCCAGTACTTC. Its translation: CSARGRTEETQYF.

This clonotype was detected ten times or more. The V call is TRBV20-1, the J call TRBJ2-4; unclear D gene. Germline assignment: CDR1 DFQATT and CDR2 SNEGSKA (reference sequence). Trimming removed 0 bases at V and 4 bases at J, with 7 bases between. The CDR3 has 13 residues. The CDR3 protein is CSARDPQKNIQYF. The CDR3 coding sequence is TGCAGTGCTAGAGATCCTCAGAAAAACATTCAGTACTTC.

This clonotype was counted ten times or more. This chain joins TRBV15 and TRBJ2-4; the match to TRBD2 covers 7 bases. The CDR3 consists of 17 residues. Per the germline V gene, CDR1 is LNHNV and CDR2 is YYDKDF (reference sequence). Trimming removed 0 bases from V and 7 bases from J; junction bases left unmatched: 12. In nucleotides, the CDR3 is TGTGCCACCAGCAGAGATCACGAGGGAGGGCTTGGGAACATTCAGTACTTC. This encodes CATSRDHEGGLGNIQYF.

This clonotype has a count of ten or more. The chain has TRBV7-8 and TRBJ1-1; D remains ambiguous. Germline assignment: CDR1 SGHVS and CDR2 FQNEAQ. V was pared by 5 bases and J by 9 bases, with 13 bases between. The CDR3 sequence is 12 residues long. The CDR3: CASSEVGPKAFF. DNA for the CDR3: TGTGCCAGCAGCGAAGTTGGGCCTAAAGCTTTCTTT.

This clonotype was found many times. The V and J genes are TRBV5-1 and TRBJ2-1; 7 positions match TRBD1. Germline trimming cut 2 bases from V and 5 bases from J; bases unmatched to any gene: 7. The germline gives CDR1 SGHRS, CDR2 YFSETQ. The CDR3 sequence is 15 residues long. In DNA form, the CDR3 reads TGCGCCAGCAGCTTCACAGGGGCGAAGGACAATGAGCAGTTCTTC. Amino acids: CASSFTGAKDNEQFF.

This clonotype was detected ten times or more. The genes are TRBV7-9 and TRBJ2-1; 7 nucleotides align to TRBD2. This CDR3 spans 14 amino acids. CDR1 and CDR2 from the germline V gene are SEHNR and FQNEAQ (reference sequence). V lost 3 bases, J lost 3 bases, and 2 bases stayed unmatched. In nucleotides, the CDR3 is TGTGCCAGCAGCTTCTCTAGCGGCTACAATGAGCAGTTCTTC. Protein: CASSFSSGYNEQFF.

The sample holds many counts of this clonotype. The chain carries TRBV9 and TRBJ2-3; tentatively, D is TRBD1 (5 bases). This CDR3 has 15 amino acids. Germline values: CDR1 SGDLS, CDR2 YYNGEE. With 2 bases removed from V and 2 bases from J, the gap between germline ends came to 12 bases. CDR3 DNA sequence: TGTGCCAGCAGCGTGACAGTGGGGTTCACAGATACGCAGTATTTT. It codes for CASSVTVGFTDTQYF.

Many counts were recorded for this clonotype. The V and J genes are TRBV4-2 and TRBJ1-2; no firm D call. This CDR3 spans 13 amino acids. V lost 1 base and J 6 bases, leaving 9 bases between the germline ends. Germline CDR1 reads LGHNA; CDR2 reads YNFKEQ. This chain's CDR3 is CASSQVGIDGYTF. In DNA, the CDR3 is TGTGCCAGCAGCCAAGTGGGGATCGATGGCTACACCTTC.

In its sample, this clonotype was seen many times. This chain links TRBV9 with TRBJ2-3, with D unclear. CDR1 and CDR2 from the germline V gene are SGDLS and YYNGEE. CDR3 length: 13 residues. V was cut by 2 bases and J by 1 base, with 5 bases left in between. CDR3 loop: CASSVRGTDTQYF. The CDR3 DNA reads as TGTGCCAGCAGCGTTAGAGGCACAGATACGCAGTATTTT.